Here is one T cell receptor beta chain with its context. Its antigen is as yet unknown. Trimming at V came to 4 bases and at J to 0 bases, leaving 3 bases not matched to a gene. The CDR3 is 15 amino acids. CDR1 and CDR2 (germline): SGHTA, FQGNSA. These data come from a study of chemoradiotherapy in HPV16-positive cancers. Study observations and caveats: Candidate HPV-specific clones and E7-related TCR motifs grew in tumor during treatment.

Profiled with immunoSEQ multiplex PCR; TCRdb holds only in-frame clones, not every one. The table shows fewer than 35,000 clones, with over 90% occurring only once. The gene calls are TRBV7-2 and TRBJ1-3, with 7 positions matching TRBD1. The specimen was blood, collected from a patient who underwent chemoradiotherapy. The clonotype comes from a human donor with HPV-associated anogenital cancer. The CDR3 region is CASSSRQGSGNTIYF. CDR3 coding DNA: TGTGCCAGCAGCTCTCGACAGGGCTCTGGAAACACCATATATTTT.